Listed here are 27 T cell receptor beta chains from one sample, sequenced in a study of blood T cell repertoires in COVID-19. Assay used: immunoSEQ multiplex PCR; TCRdb lists only in-frame clones, some missing. This sample yields 150,000 or so clones, of which 75% to 90% are seen a single time; 2% to 3% belongs to the top ten. Sequenced: peripheral blood. These receptors all stem from a woman aged 70-85 years with acute or convalescent COVID-19.

The gene calls are TRBV12-3 or TRBV12-4 and TRBJ1-1; 7 bases are shared with TRBD1. The CDR3 runs to 12 residues. V shed 5 bases, J shed 4 bases, and the junction held 1 base outside the gene matches. CDR3 in amino acids: CASSQGGTEAFF. CDR3 nucleotides: TGTGCCAGCAGTCAGGGGGGCACTGAAGCTTTCTTT.

This clone came up once. The gene calls are TRBV13 and TRBJ2-1, with 10 bases aligning to TRBD2. Germline CDR1 reads PRHDT; CDR2 reads FYEKMQ (reference sequence). After removal of 4 bases from V and 2 bases from J, the junction contained 14 bases not matched to a gene. The CDR3 sequence is 19 residues long. In nucleotides, the CDR3 is TGTGCCAGCAGCTCCCGACGATCGGTAGCGGGGGGCCCCTACAATGAGCAGTTCTTC. Protein sequence: CASSSRRSVAGGPYNEQFF. Looking up the rest from reference TRBV13 and TRBJ2-1 gives the full variable domain: AAGVIQSPRHLIKEKRETATLKCYPIPRHDTVYWYQQGPGQDPQFLISFYEKMQSDKGSIPDRFSAQQFSDYHSELNMSSLELGDSALYFCASSSRRSVAGGPYNEQFFGPGTRLTVL.

This chain joins TRBV28 and TRBJ2-5, with a weak D call TRBD1 (5 bases). This CDR3 has 18 amino acids. Germline CDR1 reads MDHEN; CDR2 reads SYDVKM. V lost 0 bases and J 2 bases, leaving 19 bases between the germline ends. CDR3 in DNA: TGTGCCAGCAGTTTATGGGGGTTGGAATCCAGGGAACAAGAGACCCAGTACTTC. It translates to CASSLWGLESREQETQYF.

The V gene is TRBV21-1, the J gene TRBJ1-4. TRBV21-1 is flagged as a pseudogene. CDR3 length equals 14 residues. In nucleotides, the CDR3 is TGTGCCAGCAGCCCCGAGCGGGAGGGGGAAAAACTGTTTTTT. Translation gives CASSPEREGEKLFF.

As to this clone: The DNA is omitted, as the CDR3 cannot be located on it reliably, and the CDR3 follows TCRdb's listing. The J gene is TRBJ2-1, the V gene TRBV21-1; the table's D call, TRBD1, has no DNA check behind it. TRBV21-1 has pseudogene status. Ends included, the CDR3 has 16 residues. The CDR3 sequence: CASSKVGQGSHNEQFF.

The chain combines TRBV1 with TRBJ1-2; TRBD1, the table's D call, was not compared with the DNA. TRBV1 is noted as a pseudogene. The CDR3 sequence is 20 residues long. CDR3 protein: CTSSQEEGDGTGILLSGYTF. The CDR3 bases are TGCACCAGCAGCCAAGAGGAGGGGGATGGGACAGGGATCCTTCTGAGTGGCTACACCTTC.

This clone was observed once. This chain uses TRBV2 with TRBJ1-6; no firm D call. V lost 4 bases to trimming and J lost 7 bases, with 11 bases between them. CDR1 and CDR2 (germline): SNHLY, FYNNEI. The CDR3 totals 14 residues. CDR3 DNA: TGTGCCAGCAGTGTTCAACAGAGCAATTCACCCCTCCACTTT. This translates into CASSVQQSNSPLHF.

The rearrangement uses TRBV2 and TRBJ1-2; D is unclear. The V end lost 2 bases, the J end lost 7 bases, and 11 bases lay between the germline ends. The CDR3 is made up of 13 amino acids. Looked up from germline, CDR1 is SNHLY and CDR2 is FYNNEI. The chain's CDR3 is CASSEFGDFGYTF. The CDR3 DNA reads as TGTGCCAGCAGTGAATTCGGGGATTTTGGCTACACCTTC. The full variable domain, its missing parts supplied by reference TRBV2 and TRBJ1-2, is EPEVTQTPSHQVTQMGQEVILRCVPISNHLYFYWYRQILGQKVEFLVSFYNNEISEKSEIFDDQFSVERPDGSNFTLKIRSTKLEDSAMYFCASSEFGDFGYTFGSGTRLTVV.

The chain joins TRBV29-1 to TRBJ1-1; D unclear. Trimming removed 4 bases from V and 1 base from J, with 7 bases in between. Germline V gene lookup returns CDR1 SQVTM and CDR2 ANQGSEA. This CDR3 contains 12 residues. The CDR3 region has the DNA TGCAGCGTTGTTAGAAAGAACACTGAAGCTTTCTTT. Its protein product is CSVVRKNTEAFF. The full variable domain, completed using reference TRBV29-1 and TRBJ1-1, is SAVISQKPSRDICQRGTSLTIQCQVDSQVTMMFWYRQQPGQSLTLIATANQGSEATYESGFVIDKFPISRPNLTFSTLTVSNMSPEDSSIYLCSVVRKNTEAFFGQGTRLTVV.

The chain recombines TRBV5-1 with TRBJ2-3, with TRBD1 as a possible D gene (6 bases). Trimming shortened V by 2 bases and J by 0 bases, and 10 bases separated the two germline ends. Germline V gene data show CDR1 as SGHRS and CDR2 as YFSETQ. The CDR3 is made up of 15 amino acids. The CDR3 sequence: CASSFTGPSTDTQYF. In nucleotides, the CDR3 is TGCGCCAGCAGCTTCACAGGGCCTAGCACAGATACGCAGTATTTT.

The J gene is TRBJ2-7, the V gene TRBV7-9, with 7 positions matching TRBD1. This CDR3 region has 14 residues. The trim removed 3 bases at V and 4 bases at J, leaving 6 bases unmatched. Germline assignment: CDR1 SEHNR and CDR2 FQNEAQ (reference sequence). The DNA for the CDR3 is TGTGCCAGCAGCTTTGGACAGACAGGGTACGAGCAGTACGTC. Translation: CASSFGQTGYEQYV.

The chain has TRBV19 and TRBJ2-2, with no clear D. The CDR3 totals 16 residues. Looked up from germline, CDR1 is LNHDA and CDR2 is SQIVND (reference sequence). The germline V and J ends were trimmed by 5 bases and 0 bases, with 13 bases remaining between them. The CDR3 loop is CASSPYLGANTGELFF. In nucleotides, the CDR3 is TGTGCCAGTAGTCCTTACTTGGGCGCGAACACCGGGGAGCTGTTTTTT. Filled out from reference TRBV19 and TRBJ2-2, the complete variable domain reads DGGITQSPKYLFRKEGQNVTLSCEQNLNHDAMYWYRQDPGQGLRLIYYSQIVNDFQKGDIAEGYSVSREKKESFPLTVTSAQKNPTAFYLCASSPYLGANTGELFFGEGSRLTVL.

The gene calls are TRBV19 and TRBJ2-5, with D perhaps TRBD1 (6 bases). The CDR3 length is 13 residues. V lost 4 bases, J lost 5 bases, and 11 bases lay in between. The germline gives CDR1 LNHDA, CDR2 SQIVND (reference sequence). The CDR3 DNA reads TGTGCCAGTAGTAACAGGGTCGGGGAGACCCAGTACTTC. This codes for CASSNRVGETQYF. The variable domain in full, completed from reference TRBV19 and TRBJ2-5, reads DGGITQSPKYLFRKEGQNVTLSCEQNLNHDAMYWYRQDPGQGLRLIYYSQIVNDFQKGDIAEGYSVSREKKESFPLTVTSAQKNPTAFYLCASSNRVGETQYFGPGTRLLVL.

This clone has a single count. The V call is TRBV21-1, the J call TRBJ2-7; the table's TRBD1 call for D was not verified on the DNA. TRBV21-1 is described as a pseudogene. The CDR3 is 16 amino acids. The CDR3 here is CASSKPTGLRAYEQYV. The CDR3 nucleotides are TGTGCCAGCAGCAAACCTACAGGGTTAAGAGCCTACGAGCAGTACGTC.

The CDR3 nucleotides are TGTGCCAGCAGGCGGACAGGGAGGAACACCGGGGAGCTGTTTTTT. Translating gives CASRRTGRNTGELFF. The rearrangement links TRBV2 to TRBJ2-2; 8 nucleotides match TRBD1. V lost 6 bases to trimming and J lost 1 base; unmatched junction nucleotides: 4. Germline lookup yields CDR1 SNHLY and CDR2 FYNNEI. This CDR3 has 15 residues.

This clone was seen at least ten times. The chain combines TRBV4-2 with TRBJ1-4, with D possibly TRBD1 on 6 matching bases. Trimming took 0 bases from V and 11 from J, leaving 16 bases between them. This CDR3 contains 15 residues. Germline V gives CDR1 LGHNA, CDR2 YNFKEQ. The CDR3 loop is CASSQDQGSGLKLFF. The CDR3 bases are TGTGCCAGCAGCCAAGATCAGGGGAGCGGACTTAAACTGTTTTTT.

The chain has TRBV7-2 and TRBJ1-2; a possible D gene is TRBD1 (6 bases). CDR1 is SGHTA and CDR2 is FQGNSA in the germline V gene. V was clipped by 7 bases and J by 0 bases, with 18 bases between them. The CDR3 contains 16 residues. CDR3 sequence: CASTRQDLGANYGYTF. The CDR3 DNA reads TGTGCCAGCACAAGACAGGATTTGGGAGCTAACTATGGCTACACCTTC.

The rearrangement links TRBV6-5 to TRBJ2-5; D may be TRBD1 (6 bases). V was trimmed by 6 bases and J by 1 base, leaving 12 bases between them. Per germline, CDR1 MNHEY and CDR2 SVGAGI. This CDR3 is built from 14 residues. CDR3 DNA: TGTGCCAGCAGACGCGGACAGCTCCAAGAGACCCAGTACTTC. Protein: CASRRGQLQETQYF.

V gene TRBV7-2 combines with J gene TRBJ1-1; no firm D call. The CDR3 spans 13 residues. Trimming removed 2 bases from V and 1 base from J, with 5 bases in between. Germline V gene data show CDR1 as SGHTA and CDR2 as FQGNSA. CDR3 sequence reads: CASSLQENTEAFF. DNA of the CDR3: TGTGCCAGCAGCTTACAGGAGAACACTGAAGCTTTCTTT.

This chain uses TRBV5-1 with TRBJ2-3; 15 bases align to TRBD2. V shed 5 bases and J 5 bases; nucleotides not matched to a gene: 3. The CDR3 is made up of 15 amino acids. Germline values: CDR1 SGHRS, CDR2 YFSETQ. CDR3 amino acids: CASRGLAGGLDTQYF. The CDR3 DNA reads TGCGCCAGCAGAGGACTAGCGGGGGGGTTAGATACGCAGTATTTT.

The chain uses TRBV12-3 or TRBV12-4 and TRBJ1-1; D gene ambiguous. CDR3 length equals 10 residues. V gave up 4 bases and J gave up 9 bases, with 6 bases separating them. The CDR3 loop is CASSSEKAFF. The CDR3 region has the DNA TGTGCCAGCAGTTCTGAGAAAGCTTTCTTT.

V usage is TRBV6-2 or TRBV6-3 and J usage is TRBJ1-2; 7 bases are shared with TRBD1. The germline gives CDR1 MNHEY, CDR2 SVGEGT. V lost 2 bases, J lost 3 bases, and 3 bases stayed unmatched. CDR3 length equals 14 residues. The CDR3 DNA sequence: TGTGCCAGCAGTTACCCGACAGGGTACTATGGCTACACCTTC. This translates into CASSYPTGYYGYTF.

The chain links TRBV7-2 to TRBJ2-5; TRBD2 matches at 8 bases. The V gene end was trimmed by 4 bases and the J gene end by 5 bases; junction bases not matched to a gene: 6. The germline V gene encodes CDR1 SGHTA and CDR2 FQGNSA. The CDR3 is made up of 14 amino acids. This CDR3 reads CASSSVGLGETQYF. Written as DNA, the CDR3 is TGTGCCAGCAGCTCAGTGGGACTAGGGGAGACCCAGTACTTC.

This chain links TRBV16 with TRBJ1-6; D is possibly TRBD1 (5 bases). CDR1 is KGHSY and CDR2 is FQNENV in the germline V gene. V was clipped by 8 bases and J by 10 bases, with 12 bases between them. This CDR3 is 12 amino acids long. The CDR3 loop is CASRGGGSPLHF. DNA for the CDR3: TGTGCCAGCCGCGGCGGGGGGTCACCCCTCCACTTT.

There are a few counts of this clone. In DNA, the CDR3 is TGTGCCAGCAGACACACCGGGGGGAATTCACCCCTCCACTTT. This sequence encodes CASRHTGGNSPLHF. This chain connects TRBV2 to TRBJ1-6; TRBD1 is a possible D gene (5 bases). The CDR3 totals 14 residues. Germline assignment: CDR1 SNHLY and CDR2 FYNNEI. The V end was cut by 6 bases, the J end by 7 bases, with 13 bases between.

CDR3 nucleotides: TGTGCCAGCAGTCCCCTGGACAGGGAAATGGGGGAGCAGTACTTC. Protein sequence: CASSPLDREMGEQYF. The chain is built from TRBV27 and TRBJ2-7, with 8 bases matching TRBD1. The V gene's germline CDR1 is MNHEY and CDR2 SMNVEV (reference sequence). V lost 5 bases to trimming and J lost 7 bases; unmatched junction nucleotides: 13. CDR3 length: 15 residues.

The chain uses TRBV28 and TRBJ1-5; D gene ambiguous. The germline CDR1 and CDR2 sequences are MDHEN and SYDVKM. This CDR3 comprises 16 residues. V was clipped by 5 bases and J by 2 bases, with 16 bases between them. CDR3 nucleotide sequence: TGTGCCAGCAGTCCCGCGGACGGGATCGGCAATCAGCCCCAGCATTTT. Amino acids: CASSPADGIGNQPQHF.